A single sample gave rise to the 27 T cell receptor beta chains below, sequenced in a study of blood T cell repertoires in COVID-19 (dated by TCRdb to the early 2020s). Library prep was done by the immunoSEQ multiplex PCR assay. TCRdb obtained this table from immuneACCESS and retained in-frame rearrangements with V and J assigned. These tables miss some clones; where compared with another copy, unresolved V genes account for less than half of the shortfall, and the remainder is unexplained. The sample contains a few hundred thousand clones, 85% to 90% of them found a single time. Approximately 4.5% of the sample goes to the ten largest clones. Sequences were obtained from PBMCs or T cells enriched from blood (not recorded which). These receptors were obtained from a woman under 30 with acute COVID-19.

The V gene is TRBV10-2, the J gene TRBJ1-3, with a tentative D call TRBD1 (6 bases). V lost 5 bases and J 1 base, leaving 15 bases between the germline ends. Germline V lookup: CDR1 WSHSY, CDR2 SAAADI. CDR3 length: 16 amino acids. Written as DNA, the CDR3 is TGCGCCAGCAGTTTTACAGGGCAATGGTCTGGAAACACCATATATTTT. Residues: CASSFTGQWSGNTIYF.

The chain employs TRBV11-2 and TRBJ2-7; 11 bases align to TRBD2. CDR1 SGHAT and CDR2 FQNNGV come from the germline V gene. This CDR3 spans 13 amino acids. J lost 5 bases, V lost 6 bases, and 3 bases had no gene match. Written as DNA, the CDR3 is TGTGCCAGCAGGACTAGCGGGAACCACGAGCAGTACTTC. This encodes CASRTSGNHEQYF.

This chain links TRBV4-2 with TRBJ2-1; D might be TRBD2 (6 bases). The germline gives CDR1 LGHNA, CDR2 YNFKEQ. Trimming took off 0 bases at V and 7 bases at J, with 19 bases between the two ends. The CDR3 extends over 17 amino acids. The CDR3 loop is CASSQDGDFWESNEQFF. CDR3 DNA sequence: TGTGCCAGCAGCCAAGATGGGGACTTCTGGGAGAGTAATGAGCAGTTCTTC.

The genes are TRBV28 and TRBJ1-2; 7 positions match TRBD1. The trim removed 2 bases at V and 3 bases at J, leaving 3 bases unmatched. The CDR3 length is 14 residues. Germline CDR1 is MDHEN and CDR2 is SYDVKM. CDR3 amino acids: CASSLVGTDYGYTF. CDR3 DNA: TGTGCCAGCAGTTTAGTTGGGACAGACTATGGCTACACCTTC.

This sequence joins TRBV7-9 and TRBJ2-7; no clear D gene. The germline gives CDR1 SEHNR, CDR2 FQNEAQ (reference sequence). Between the trimmed V and J ends, which lost 1 base and 3 bases, there was a span of 4 bases. This CDR3 has 12 amino acids. In nucleotides, the CDR3 is TGTGCCAGCAGCTTAGGGAGCTACGAGCAGTACTTC. Residues: CASSLGSYEQYF.

In this sample, this clone turned up a few times. The gene calls are TRBV19 and TRBJ1-5, with D unresolved. The germline V gene has CDR1 LNHDA and CDR2 SQIVND (reference sequence). The V gene lost 4 bases and the J gene lost 6 bases, with 13 bases spanning the gap. The CDR3 has 14 amino acids. The CDR3 region is CASSRPGSSQPQHF. The CDR3 DNA follows: TGTGCCAGTAGTAGGCCGGGTTCGTCTCAGCCCCAGCATTTT.

This CDR3 is CASSLVEGGTDTQYF. As DNA, the CDR3 is TGCGCCAGCAGCTTGGTTGAAGGGGGCACAGATACGCAGTATTTT. This rearrangement joins TRBV5-1 to TRBJ2-3; perhaps TRBD1 as D (5 bases). The CDR3 runs 15 residues. V lost 0 bases, J lost 1 base, and 9 bases lay in between. Germline CDR1 is SGHRS and CDR2 is YFSETQ.

The chain uses TRBV10-2 and TRBJ1-5, with D possibly being TRBD1 (6 bases). From germline, CDR1 is WSHSY and CDR2 SAAADI. CDR3 length: 15 amino acids. Trimming left V 3 bases short and J 2 bases short, with 11 bases between. The CDR3 is CASSEGRGGNQPQHF. The CDR3 DNA reads as TGCGCCAGCAGTGAAGGCAGGGGAGGCAATCAGCCCCAGCATTTT.

The chain combines TRBV5-1 with TRBJ1-1; D unclear. Germline CDR1 is SGHRS and CDR2 is YFSETQ. Trimming shortened V by 5 bases and J by 8 bases, and 10 bases separated the two germline ends. CDR3 length: 11 amino acids. The CDR3 nucleotides are TGCGCCAGCAGATCCACAGTAGAAGCTTTCTTT. This codes for CASRSTVEAFF.

This sequence joins TRBV2 and TRBJ1-6, with TRBD1 matching over 7 bases. Germline V gene sequence: CDR1 SNHLY, CDR2 FYNNEI. CDR3 length equals 14 residues. V gave up 8 bases and J gave up 8 bases; unmatched junction bases: 9. Here the CDR3 DNA reads TGTGCCAGCGGCCGGGACAGTCTCGATTCACCCCTCCACTTT. Translated, it gives CASGRDSLDSPLHF.

The chain uses TRBV9 and TRBJ1-1, with a tentative D call TRBD1 (5 bases). The CDR3 consists of 17 residues. Trimming shortened V by 0 bases and J by 0 bases, and 15 bases separated the two germline ends. Germline V gene sequence: CDR1 SGDLS, CDR2 YYNGEE. CDR3 DNA: TGTGCCAGCAGCGTAGAGGGCAGGGTTGACATGAACACTGAAGCTTTCTTT. Protein sequence: CASSVEGRVDMNTEAFF.

The genes are TRBV19 and TRBJ1-1, with D possibly TRBD1 on 5 matching bases. Germline CDR1 and CDR2: LNHDA and SQIVND (reference sequence). The CDR3 spans 12 residues. Deletions cut 8 bases from V and 3 bases from J, with 10 bases between. The CDR3 DNA sequence: TGTGCCAGTTTTCAGGGTTACACTGAAGCTTTCTTT. This gives the protein CASFQGYTEAFF.

This chain joins TRBV19 and TRBJ1-2, with D perhaps matching TRBD1 (5 bases). This CDR3 region has 14 residues. The germline V gene encodes CDR1 LNHDA and CDR2 SQIVND (reference sequence). With 6 bases removed from V and 6 bases from J, the gap between germline ends came to 17 bases. The CDR3 DNA follows: TGTGCCAGTAGCCCCTTGGGGCAGGGTGATGGCTACACCTTC. As protein: CASSPLGQGDGYTF.

This clone was seen more than once but under ten times. In DNA, the CDR3 is TGTGCCAGTCTACCGGGACAGTACAATCAGCCCCAGCATTTT. This encodes CASLPGQYNQPQHF. V and J are TRBV6-5 and TRBJ1-5; 7 nucleotides match TRBD1. The CDR3 covers 14 residues. The V and J ends lost 9 bases and 3 bases, in that order; junction bases with no gene match: 8. Germline lookup yields CDR1 MNHEY and CDR2 SVGAGI.

The chain couples TRBV5-6 to TRBJ1-1; D unclear. The CDR3 sequence is 14 residues long. The V end was cut by 4 bases, the J end by 8 bases, with 18 bases between. Per the germline V gene, CDR1 is SGHDT and CDR2 is YYEEEE. CDR3 sequence: CASSPAAARSEAFF. Here the CDR3 DNA reads TGTGCCAGCAGCCCGGCGGCCGCCCGTTCGGAAGCTTTCTTT.

This chain connects TRBV30 to TRBJ1-6; 11 bases align to TRBD1. Unmatched junction bases numbered 4, after V lost 7 bases and J lost 8 bases. The CDR3 sequence is 13 residues long. Germline V gene sequence: CDR1 GTSNPN, CDR2 SVGIG (reference sequence). The CDR3 loop reads CASGTGGYSPLHF. The CDR3 bases are TGTGCCTCCGGGACAGGGGGTTATTCACCCCTCCACTTT.

The gene calls are TRBV7-2 and TRBJ2-4; 10 bases align to TRBD1. Germline V gene sequence: CDR1 SGHTA, CDR2 FQGNSA. The junction had 16 bases not matched to a gene; V was cut back by 6 bases and J by 2 bases. CDR3 length: 19 residues. The CDR3 here is CASRMPGTGVILTKNIQYF. CDR3 bases: TGTGCCAGCAGAATGCCCGGGACAGGGGTTATCTTAACCAAAAACATTCAGTACTTC.

The rearrangement links TRBV5-6 to TRBJ1-6, with 7 bases matching TRBD1. V lost 0 bases to trimming and J lost 8 bases; unmatched junction nucleotides: 8. Germline-derived CDR1 and CDR2 are SGHDT and YYEEEE. This CDR3 has 16 amino acids. The CDR3 here is CASSLGYDREHSPLHF. CDR3 DNA sequence: TGTGCCAGCAGCTTGGGTTATGACAGGGAACATTCACCCCTCCACTTT.

The chain links TRBV11-3 to TRBJ2-3; 13 bases align to TRBD2. CDR1 SGHNT and CDR2 YENEEA come from the germline V gene. V lost 5 bases, J lost 0 bases, and 2 bases stayed unmatched. The CDR3 runs to 16 residues. DNA for the CDR3: TGTGCCAGCAGCAAGGGACTAGCGGGGAGCACAGATACGCAGTATTTT. It encodes CASSKGLAGSTDTQYF. Drawing the rest from reference TRBV11-3 and TRBJ2-3, the complete variable domain is EAGVVQSPRYKIIEKKQPVAFWCNPISGHNTLYWYLQNLGQGPELLIRYENEEAVDDSQLPKDRFSAERLKGVDSTLKIQPAELGDSAVYLCASSKGLAGSTDTQYFGPGTRLTVL.

V is TRBV6-5 and J is TRBJ2-1; no clear D gene. Per the germline V gene, CDR1 is MNHEY and CDR2 is SVGAGI. The V and J ends lost 2 bases and 4 bases respectively, with 6 bases between them. The CDR3 contains 13 residues. The CDR3 is CASSYEAYNEQFF. The CDR3 DNA follows: TGTGCCAGCAGTTACGAGGCTTACAATGAGCAGTTCTTC.

This chain links TRBV5-1 with TRBJ2-5; D may be TRBD2 (6 bases). This CDR3 has 14 residues. Trimming took 2 bases from V and 5 from J, leaving 13 bases between them. Germline V CDR1 and CDR2: SGHRS, YFSETQ. The CDR3 region is CASSLREYWETQYF. CDR3 DNA sequence: TGCGCCAGCAGCTTACGGGAGTATTGGGAGACCCAGTACTTC.

Worth noting for this clone: One end of the junction varies from germline; a read error may be responsible. The gene calls are TRBV11-2 and TRBJ2-5; the match to TRBD2 covers 13 bases. The germline V gene encodes CDR1 SGHAT and CDR2 FQNNGV. There are 21 residues in the CDR3. The DNA for the CDR3 is TGTGCCAGCAGTTTTATTCCCTCTCCGGGACTAGCGGGATCCTGGCAAGGGACCCAGTACTTC. It encodes CASSFIPSPGLAGSWQGTQYF.

This rearrangement joins TRBV18 to TRBJ1-6, with 7 nucleotides matching TRBD1. Germline V lookup: CDR1 KGHSH, CDR2 LQKENI. The length of the CDR3 is 15 residues. The J segment lost 7 bases and the V segment lost 3 bases, leaving 6 bases of the junction unmatched. The DNA of the CDR3 is TGTGCCAGCTCACCCCTCCGGGACAGCAATTCACCCCTCCACTTT. This translates into CASSPLRDSNSPLHF.

V usage is TRBV18 and J usage is TRBJ1-2, with D uncertain. This CDR3 spans 14 amino acids. V was clipped by 6 bases and J by 8 bases, with 19 bases between them. Germline V lookup: CDR1 KGHSH, CDR2 LQKENI. The CDR3 DNA is TGTGCCAGCTCTACCAAGGTTGACATAGAGGGCTACACCTTC. It encodes CASSTKVDIEGYTF.

This clone showed up just once. The chain combines TRBV18 with TRBJ1-5, with TRBD1 matching over 7 bases. The junction had 10 bases not matched to a gene; V was cut back by 2 bases and J by 6 bases. Germline CDR1 is KGHSH and CDR2 is LQKENI. The CDR3 extends over 16 amino acids. The chain's CDR3 is CASSPRSGKGAQPQHF. CDR3 DNA: TGTGCCAGCTCACCAAGATCAGGGAAGGGGGCTCAGCCCCAGCATTTT.

The gene calls are TRBV11-2 and TRBJ2-1; 9 bases map to TRBD1. There are 15 residues in the CDR3. Germline trimming cut 2 bases from V and 7 bases from J; bases unmatched to any gene: 6. CDR1 is SGHAT and CDR2 is FQNNGV in the germline V gene. The CDR3 sequence is CASSLRPTGGNEQFF. DNA of the CDR3: TGTGCCAGCAGCTTAAGGCCGACAGGGGGAAATGAGCAGTTCTTC.

In the case of this clone: An end of the junction does not agree with germline; a read error may underlie this. The chain recombines TRBV19 with TRBJ2-1, with a possible D match to TRBD2 (5 bases). CDR1 and CDR2 (germline): LNHDA, SQIVND (reference sequence). This CDR3 spans 14 amino acids. CDR3 in amino acids: CASSVTSSYNEQFF. The CDR3, as DNA: TGTGCTAGTAGCGTCACGAGCTCCTACAATGAGCAGTTCTTC.